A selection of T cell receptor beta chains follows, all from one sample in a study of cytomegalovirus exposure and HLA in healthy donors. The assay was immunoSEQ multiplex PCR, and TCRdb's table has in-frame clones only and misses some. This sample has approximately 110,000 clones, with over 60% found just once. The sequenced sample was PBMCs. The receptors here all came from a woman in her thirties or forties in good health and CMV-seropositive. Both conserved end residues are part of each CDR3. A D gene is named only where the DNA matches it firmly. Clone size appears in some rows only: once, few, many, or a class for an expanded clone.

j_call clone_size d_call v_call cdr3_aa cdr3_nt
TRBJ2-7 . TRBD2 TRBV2 CASSEQAGGHEQYF TGTGCCAGCAGTGAACAGGCGGGAGGCCACGAGCAGTACTTC
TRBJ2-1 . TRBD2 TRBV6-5 CASSYALAGPEDEQFF TGTGCCAGCAGTTACGCCCTAGCGGGGCCTGAGGATGAGCAGTTCTTC
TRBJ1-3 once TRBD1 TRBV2 CASSMDRGYGNTIYF TGTGCCAGCAGCATGGACAGGGGGTACGGAAACACCATATATTTT
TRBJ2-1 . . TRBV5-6 CASSLPGLQTGEQFF TGTGCCAGCAGCTTGCCGGGACTCCAGACGGGTGAGCAGTTCTTC
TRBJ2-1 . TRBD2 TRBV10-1 CASSELPSGGRQFF TGCGCCAGCAGTGAGTTGCCTAGCGGCGGTAGGCAGTTCTTC
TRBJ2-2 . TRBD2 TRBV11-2 CASSRTSGSTGELFF TGTGCCAGCAGCCGGACTAGCGGGAGCACCGGGGAGCTGTTTTTT
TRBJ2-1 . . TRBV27 CASSFGRRDEQFF TGTGCCAGCAGTTTCGGCCGTCGGGATGAGCAGTTCTTC
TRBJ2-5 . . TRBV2 CASNREETQYF TGTGCCAGCAACCGGGAAGAGACCCAGTACTTC
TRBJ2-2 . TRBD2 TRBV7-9 CASSLGSSGTGELFF TGTGCCAGCAGCTTAGGCTCTAGCGGAACCGGGGAGCTGTTTTTT
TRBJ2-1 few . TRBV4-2 CASSLESSYNEQFF TGTGCCAGCAGCCTGGAGAGCTCCTACAATGAGCAGTTCTTC
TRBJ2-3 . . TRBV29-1 CSVDRLQTDTQYF TGCAGCGTTGATAGACTTCAGACAGATACGCAGTATTTT
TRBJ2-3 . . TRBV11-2 CASSLDIDTQYF TGTGCCAGCAGCTTAGATATTGATACGCAGTATTTT
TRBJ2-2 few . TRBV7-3 CASSPIVTPNTGELFF TGTGCCAGCAGCCCCATCGTAACACCTAACACCGGGGAGCTGTTTTTT
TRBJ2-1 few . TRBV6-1 CATGTSFSSYNEQFF TGTGCCACCGGCACTAGTTTTAGCTCCTACAATGAGCAGTTCTTC
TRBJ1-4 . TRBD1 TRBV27 CASSHRGRVEKLFF TGTGCCAGCAGTCACAGGGGGCGGGTTGAAAAACTGTTTTTT
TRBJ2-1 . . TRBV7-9 CASSSYREYNEQFF TGTGCCAGCAGCTCGTACAGGGAATACAATGAGCAGTTCTTC
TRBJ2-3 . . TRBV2 CASSHGADTQYF TGTGCCAGCAGTCACGGGGCAGATACGCAGTATTTT
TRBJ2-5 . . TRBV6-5 CASSYSLARWTQYF TGTGCCAGCAGTTACTCTTTAGCTAGGTGGACCCAGTACTTC
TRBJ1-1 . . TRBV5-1 CASSLGVVRGMNTEAFF TGCGCCAGCAGCTTGGGGGTCGTTCGGGGAATGAACACTGAAGCTTTCTTT
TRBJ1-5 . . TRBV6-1 CASKGGGGNQPQHF TGTGCCAGCAAGGGAGGCGGGGGCAATCAGCCCCAGCATTTT